The entry below describes one T cell receptor beta chain. The V gene lost 2 bases and the J gene lost 3 bases, with 8 bases spanning the gap. The CDR3 extends over 13 amino acids. The germline V gene encodes CDR1 SGHVS and CDR2 FQNEAQ. This specimen comes from a study of early T cells in non-severe SARS-CoV-2 infection. TCRdb re-called the 5' RACE reads with MiXCR, one entry per CDR3 protein. The table lists tens of thousands of distinct CDR3 sequences, roughly 4.7% of them singletons, with around 7.8% in the top ten. This rearrangement joins TRBV7-8 to TRBJ2-7, with D perhaps TRBD2 (5 bases). Sample: whole blood, taken at baseline. The TCR comes from an adult who was a healthcare worker with PCR-confirmed SARS-CoV-2 infection or an uninfected control (not recorded which). The CDR3 nucleotides are TGTGCCAGCAGCTTATATGGGAGCTACGAGCAGTACTTC. As protein: CASSLYGSYEQYF. The full variable domain, completed using reference TRBV7-8 and TRBJ2-7, is GAGVSQSPRYKVAKRGQDVALRCDPISGHVSLFWYQQALGQGPEFLTYFQNEAQLDKSGLPSDRFFAERPEGSVSTLKIQRTQQEDSAVYLCASSLYGSYEQYFGPGTRLTVT.